What follows are 22 T cell receptor beta chains derived from one specimen sequenced in a study of blood T cells in healthy people across ages. Then a second PCR, running about 7 to 11 cycles, was carried out with a sample-barcoded 5' primer and a J-beta primer mix. Each CDR3 protein gets one entry after TCRdb re-called the 5' RACE reads with MiXCR. The sample includes 1.5 million to 2 million distinct CDR3 sequences, 28% of them seen just once. Material for sequencing was blood. The receptors originated from a woman aged 25 to 39 in good health.

With regard to this clonotype: A much larger clone differs from this one at a single base, so this may be a read error. The chain combines TRBV4-1 with TRBJ2-7; D is uncertain. The V end lost 4 bases, the J end lost 0 bases, and 13 bases lay between the germline ends. In germline, CDR1 is MGHRA, CDR2 YSYEKL. The CDR3 runs to 15 residues. The CDR3 reads CASSLPVSTSYEQYF. CDR3 sequence (DNA): TGCGCCAGCAGCCTGCCCGTCTCGACCTCCTACGAGCAGTACTTC.

Notes on this clonotype: This clone may be a read error of a much larger clone one base away. The chain recombines TRBV10-3 with TRBJ2-3, with D tentatively TRBD1 or TRBD2 (6 bases each). This CDR3 spans 14 amino acids. V was cut by 8 bases and J by 6 bases, with 18 bases left in between. The V gene's germline CDR1 is ENHRY and CDR2 SYGVKD. CDR3 coding DNA: TGTGCCATCGCAGGGGATAATGGAGGGGATACGCAGTATTTT. Protein: CAIAGDNGGDTQYF.

The rearrangement uses TRBV20-1 and TRBJ2-1; the match to TRBD2 covers 13 bases. The germline V gene has CDR1 DFQATT and CDR2 SNEGSKA (reference sequence). The CDR3 covers 16 residues. Unmatched junction bases numbered 4, after V lost 3 bases and J lost 2 bases. Here the CDR3 reads CSARGTSGGAYNEQFF. CDR3 sequence (DNA): TGCAGTGCTAGGGGAACTAGCGGGGGGGCCTACAATGAGCAGTTCTTC.

The chain links TRBV12-3 or TRBV12-4 to TRBJ2-2; D tentatively fits TRBD1 or TRBD2 (5 bases each). The CDR3 length is 12 residues. The germline V and J ends were trimmed by 6 bases and 7 bases, with 9 bases remaining between them. The CDR3 spells CASSNGGGELFF. CDR3 nucleotide sequence: TGTGCCAGCAGCAATGGGGGCGGGGAGCTGTTTTTT.

This clonotype was seen only once. The chain combines TRBV27 with TRBJ2-1; D may be TRBD1 (5 bases). The CDR3 is 13 residues long. The V end was cut by 6 bases, the J end by 7 bases, with 13 bases between. The germline CDR1 and CDR2 sequences are MNHEY and SMNVEV (reference sequence). The CDR3 loop reads CASRFAQGNEQFF. The CDR3 DNA sequence: TGTGCCAGCAGGTTTGCCCAGGGAAATGAGCAGTTCTTC.

In its sample, this clonotype was seen many times. J is TRBJ2-1 and V is TRBV20-1, with D possibly being TRBD2 (5 bases). The CDR3 is 14 amino acids. CDR1 is DFQATT and CDR2 is SNEGSKA in the germline V gene (reference sequence). V gave up 2 bases and J gave up 7 bases, with 15 bases separating them. CDR3 nucleotide sequence: TGCAGTGCTAGACCCGGACTCCGTCTTAATGAGCAGTTCTTC. Its protein is CSARPGLRLNEQFF.

This clonotype was counted only a few times. This chain joins TRBV12-5 and TRBJ2-7; 9 bases align to TRBD2. Germline V gene sequence: CDR1 LGHNT, CDR2 FRNRAP. This CDR3 region has 14 residues. The V and J ends lost 1 base and 4 bases, in that order; junction bases with no gene match: 2. The CDR3 region has the DNA TGTGCTAGTGGTTTGGGACTAGCGGTTTACGAGCAGTACTTC. Residues: CASGLGLAVYEQYF.

The chain's CDR3 is CAIRGTSGSRNEQYF. In DNA form, the CDR3 reads TGTGCCATCAGAGGGACTAGCGGGAGTCGGAATGAGCAGTACTTC. This rearrangement joins TRBV10-3 to TRBJ2-4; 14 bases match TRBD2. The junction had 11 bases not matched to a gene; V was cut back by 6 bases and J by 13 bases. The CDR3 totals 15 residues. Per the germline V gene, CDR1 is ENHRY and CDR2 is SYGVKD.

With respect to this clonotype: A much larger clone is a single base away; this may be a read error. CDR3 sequence (DNA): TGTGCCGGCAGCTTAGATGAGTCCACAGATACGCAGTATTTT. Translated: CAGSLDESTDTQYF. V is TRBV7-6 and J is TRBJ2-3; D not resolved. This CDR3 is 14 amino acids long. The germline V gene has CDR1 SGHVS and CDR2 FNYEAQ.

The genes are TRBV4-1 and TRBJ2-3; TRBD2 matches 14 bases. This CDR3 has 18 amino acids. V trimming: 3 bases; J trimming: 4 bases; junction bases outside the gene matches: 9. Looked up from germline, CDR1 is MGHRA and CDR2 is YSYEKL. In DNA, the CDR3 is TGCGCCAGCAGCCATCTGGGGACTAGCGGGGGAGGGGCAGATACGCAGTATTTT. Amino acids: CASSHLGTSGGGADTQYF.

As for this clonotype: With a much larger clone just one base away, this may be a read error. The chain has TRBV29-1 and TRBJ1-1; 7 bases agree with TRBD1. The CDR3 is made up of 12 amino acids. V lost 4 bases and J lost 7; bases outside the gene matches: 6. Germline values: CDR1 SQVTM, CDR2 ANQGSEA. CDR3 bases: TGCAGCGTTGCGGTCAGGGGGGTTGAAGCTTTCTTT. Translated: CSVAVRGVEAFF.

This clonotype was detected a few times. The chain employs TRBV7-9 and TRBJ1-1, with D unresolved. The CDR3 is made up of 13 amino acids. Germline V gives CDR1 SEHNR, CDR2 FQNEAQ (reference sequence). V lost 3 bases and J lost 4, with 9 bases in between. This chain's CDR3 is CASSLWESTEAFF. CDR3 sequence (DNA): TGTGCCAGCAGCTTGTGGGAAAGCACTGAAGCTTTCTTT.

This clonotype has just a few counts. The V gene is TRBV7-3, the J gene TRBJ2-2, with 8 positions matching TRBD1. Trimming took 5 bases from V and 5 from J; bases not matched to a gene: 7. The germline V gene has CDR1 SGHTA and CDR2 FQGTGA. The CDR3 has 15 amino acids. CDR3 sequence: CASSRGQGPTGELFF. CDR3 in DNA: TGTGCCAGCAGCCGCGGACAGGGACCGACCGGGGAGCTGTTTTTT.

The chain employs TRBV7-2 and TRBJ2-1; D is unclear. The V and J ends lost 3 bases and 8 bases respectively, with 14 bases between them. The CDR3 is 14 residues long. Germline CDR1 SGHTA, CDR2 FQGNSA. CDR3 in amino acids: CASSFMWETHEQFF. In nucleotides, the CDR3 is TGTGCCAGCAGCTTTATGTGGGAAACGCATGAGCAGTTCTTC.

The V call is TRBV28, the J call TRBJ2-2; a possible D gene is TRBD2 (7 bases). Germline V gene sequence: CDR1 MDHEN, CDR2 SYDVKM. CDR3 length: 17 residues. V gave up 3 bases and J gave up 2 bases, with 16 bases separating them. The CDR3 bases are TGTGCCAGCAGTTTTCTAGGGGGGGGCCTCAACACCGGGGAGCTGTTTTTT. It codes for CASSFLGGGLNTGELFF. Complete variable domain (other parts from reference TRBV28 and TRBJ2-2): DVKVTQSSRYLVKRTGEKVFLECVQDMDHENMFWYRQDPGLGLRLIYFSYDVKMKEKGDIPEGYSVSREKKERFSLILESASTNQTSMYLCASSFLGGGLNTGELFFGEGSRLTVL.

The chain combines TRBV27 with TRBJ2-5; TRBD2 aligns across 9 bases. Germline-derived CDR1 and CDR2 are MNHEY and SMNVEV (reference sequence). The length of the CDR3 is 15 residues. J lost 5 bases, V lost 3 bases, and 7 bases had no gene match. CDR3 DNA sequence: TGTGCCAGCAGTTTGGGGACTAGCTGGACGGAGACCCAGTACTTC. Amino acids: CASSLGTSWTETQYF.

A remark on this clonotype: A read error may be the cause here, since a much bigger clone is one base away. V and J are TRBV12-3 or TRBV12-4 and TRBJ2-4; D possibly corresponds to TRBD1 (5 bases). The germline V and J ends were trimmed by 7 bases and 7 bases, with 17 bases remaining between them. This CDR3 has 14 amino acids. CDR3 in amino acids: CASNPGLTDNIQYF. CDR3 nucleotides: TGTGCCAGCAACCCAGGGTTGACAGACAACATTCAGTACTTC.

This clonotype was seen a handful of times. The rearrangement links TRBV7-2 to TRBJ2-5; D perhaps matches TRBD2 (6 bases). Trimming took off 5 bases at V and 4 bases at J, with 14 bases between the two ends. CDR1 SGHTA and CDR2 FQGNSA come from the germline V gene. The CDR3 totals 14 residues. The CDR3, as DNA: TGTGCCAGCAGCCGGGGACTGATGCCAGAGACCCAGTACTTC. It specifies CASSRGLMPETQYF.

This chain links TRBV28 with TRBJ2-7; possible D gene TRBD2, 5 bases. CDR3 size: 13 residues. The V end lost 8 bases, the J end lost 0 bases, and 11 bases lay between the germline ends. Per the germline V gene, CDR1 is MDHEN and CDR2 is SYDVKM. CDR3 region: CASGERVSYEQYF. In DNA form, the CDR3 reads TGTGCCAGCGGAGAGAGGGTCTCCTACGAGCAGTACTTC.

This rearrangement joins TRBV5-1 to TRBJ2-1; tentatively, D is TRBD2 (5 bases). Germline-derived CDR1 and CDR2 are SGHRS and YFSETQ. V was cut by 0 bases and J by 7 bases, with 14 bases left in between. The CDR3 sequence is 15 residues long. The CDR3 protein is CASSLVQRILNEQFF. As DNA, the CDR3 is TGCGCCAGCAGCTTGGTACAGCGGATTCTTAATGAGCAGTTCTTC.

The V call is TRBV7-2, the J call TRBJ1-6, with 7 bases matching TRBD1. V dropped 3 bases and J dropped 7; count of bases not matched to a gene: 3. This CDR3 is built from 14 residues. Germline loops: CDR1 SGHTA, CDR2 FQGNSA. The CDR3 DNA reads as TGTGCCAGCAGCTTGGGACAGTTCAATTCACCCCTCCACTTT. It encodes CASSLGQFNSPLHF. The full variable domain, completed using reference TRBV7-2 and TRBJ1-6, is GAGVSQSPSNKVTEKGKDVELRCDPISGHTALYWYRQSLGQGLEFLIYFQGNSAPDKSGLPSDRFSAERTGGSVSTLTIQRTQQEDSAVYLCASSLGQFNSPLHFGNGTRLTVT.

The chain carries TRBV29-1 and TRBJ1-1, with D tentatively TRBD1 (6 bases). Trimming took 5 bases from V and 1 from J, leaving 14 bases between them. The germline gives CDR1 SQVTM, CDR2 ANQGSEA. The CDR3 has 14 residues. The CDR3 region has the DNA TGCAGCGTTATAACGGACAGATCGAACACTGAAGCTTTCTTT. Its translation is CSVITDRSNTEAFF.